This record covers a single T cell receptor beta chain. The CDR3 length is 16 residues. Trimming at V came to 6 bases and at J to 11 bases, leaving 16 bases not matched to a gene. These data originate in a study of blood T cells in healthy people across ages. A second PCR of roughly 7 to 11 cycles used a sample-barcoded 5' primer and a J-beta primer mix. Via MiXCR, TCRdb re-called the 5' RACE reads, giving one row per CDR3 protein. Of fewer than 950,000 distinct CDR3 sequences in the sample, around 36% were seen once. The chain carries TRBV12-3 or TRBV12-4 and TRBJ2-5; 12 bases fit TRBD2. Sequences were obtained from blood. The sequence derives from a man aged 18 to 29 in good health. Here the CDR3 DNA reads TGTGCCAGCAGGCCCTCCGGGACTAGCGGGTGGAGTGAGCAGTACTTC. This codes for CASRPSGTSGWSEQYF.